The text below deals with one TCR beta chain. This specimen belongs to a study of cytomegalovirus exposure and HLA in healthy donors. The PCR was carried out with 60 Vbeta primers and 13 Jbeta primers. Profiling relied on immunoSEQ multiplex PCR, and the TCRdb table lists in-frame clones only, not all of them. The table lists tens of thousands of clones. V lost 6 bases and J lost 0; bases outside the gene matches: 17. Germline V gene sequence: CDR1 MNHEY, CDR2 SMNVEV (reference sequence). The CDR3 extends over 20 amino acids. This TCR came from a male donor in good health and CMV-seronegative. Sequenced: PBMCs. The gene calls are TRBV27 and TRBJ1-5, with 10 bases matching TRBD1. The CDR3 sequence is CASRSSPGTGVEYSNQPQHF. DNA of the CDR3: TGTGCCAGCAGGTCGTCGCCCGGGACAGGGGTCGAGTATAGCAATCAGCCCCAGCATTTT.